The clone carrying this TCR beta chain was recorded a few times. Its antigen is unknown. RNA transcripts were the template for amplifying TCR beta CDR3 regions. HTBI primers were used for first-round RT-PCR of the TCR CDR3. MiXCR, run by TCRdb on the multiplex PCR reads, gives a single entry per CDR3 protein. The top ten clones hold 25% to 30% of a sample with about half a million distinct CDR3 sequences, 15% to 20% of them seen once. CDR1 and CDR2 (germline): ENHRY, SYGVKD. Trimming shortened V by 5 bases and J by 4 bases, and 12 bases separated the two germline ends. CDR3 length equals 13 residues. These data are taken from a study of T cells in Graves' hyperthyroidism and ophthalmopathy. General study results and limits: The model foresaw ophthalmopathy a median about 6.1 months prior to onset.

The material sequenced was blood. V and J are TRBV10-3 and TRBJ2-7; tentative D call: TRBD2 (5 bases). This clonotype was sampled from a woman aged 25 to 39 with Graves' ophthalmopathy. The CDR3 spells CAISIERKYEQYF. CDR3 DNA: TGTGCCATCAGTATCGAGCGGAAGTACGAGCAGTACTTC.